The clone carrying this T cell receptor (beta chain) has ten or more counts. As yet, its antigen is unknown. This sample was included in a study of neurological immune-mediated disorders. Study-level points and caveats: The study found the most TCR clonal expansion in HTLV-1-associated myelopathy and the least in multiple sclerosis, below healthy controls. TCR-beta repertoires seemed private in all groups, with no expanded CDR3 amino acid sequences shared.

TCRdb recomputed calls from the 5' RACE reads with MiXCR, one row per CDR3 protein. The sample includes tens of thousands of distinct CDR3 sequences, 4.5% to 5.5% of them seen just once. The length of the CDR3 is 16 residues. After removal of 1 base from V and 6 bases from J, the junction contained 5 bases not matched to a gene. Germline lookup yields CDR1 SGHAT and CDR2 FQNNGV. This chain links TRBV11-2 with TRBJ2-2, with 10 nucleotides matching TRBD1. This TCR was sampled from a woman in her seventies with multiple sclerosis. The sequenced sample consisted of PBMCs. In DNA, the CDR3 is TGTGCCAGCAGCTTAGGCGGTGGACAGGGGGCCGGGGAGCTGTTTTTT. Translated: CASSLGGGQGAGELFF.